These 20 T cell receptor beta chains came from one sample sequenced in a study of TET2 disruption in CD19-targeted CAR T cells. Treatment: autologous CTL019 cells: CD19 CAR with 4-1BB and CD3 zeta domains. No antigen has been assigned to these receptors. Clones were sequenced by immunoSEQ multiplex PCR, and TCRdb holds only the in-frame ones, with some missing. The sample table sets out under 30,000 clones. Sequenced here: CD8- CAR+ T cells sorted from cultured blood T cells, sampled for CD19 CAR T cell therapy. The sample's subset: CD8-negative CAR-positive T cells from the infusion product. Receptors were obtained from a man aged 70 or older with chronic lymphocytic leukemia.

Concerning this clone: The observed sequence ends 3 residues before the CDR3 terminus, with the missing tail filled in from the germline J gene. The V call is TRBV6-1, the J call TRBJ2-4; a possible D gene is TRBD1 (5 bases). This CDR3 is 13 amino acids long. CDR1 is MNHNS, CDR2 SASEGT, per germline. The covered CDR3 bases are TGTGCCAGCAGTGGACAGAGCAATCAGCCT. Translated, it gives CASSGQSNQP. From start to end, the CDR3 is CASSGQSNQPQYF.

A note on this clone: Coverage ceases 3 residues before the CDR3 finishes, and the germline J gene fills in the end. This sequence joins TRBV6-2 or TRBV6-3 and TRBJ2-3, with TRBD1 matching 8 bases. The length of the CDR3 is 15 residues. Looked up from germline, CDR1 is MNHEY and CDR2 is SVGEGT. The covered CDR3 bases are TGTGCCAGCGGTTCGGACAGGGATAGTACTCAGCCG. Translated: CASGSDRDSTQP. The entire CDR3 reads CASGSDRDSTQPQYF.

Comment on this clone: The read halts 3 residues ahead of the CDR3 end, with the missing end drawn from the germline J gene. The chain joins TRBV10-2 to TRBJ1-5; the D is unclear. The CDR3 has 14 residues. Germline lookup yields CDR1 WSHSY and CDR2 SAAADI. V lost 3 bases and J lost 0, with 6 bases in between. CDR3 loop: CASSDPYSNQPQHF. Incomplete CDR3 DNA: TGCGCCAGCAGTGATCCCTATAGCAATCAGCCC.

Concerning this clone: The read ends 3 residues shy of where the CDR3 ends; the end is completed using the germline J gene. The chain combines TRBV14 with TRBJ2-7; weak D call: TRBD2 (6 bases). Germline-derived CDR1 and CDR2 are SGHDN and FVKESK. The CDR3 runs to 17 residues. V was clipped by 1 base and J by 3 bases, with 19 bases between them. CDR3 residues: CASSQGILRGGYYEQYF. The sequenced part of the CDR3 DNA is TGTGCCAGCAGCCAAGGGATTTTGCGGGGAGGCTACTACGAG.

Comment on this clone: The read falls 3 residues short of the CDR3 end, and the missing part is taken from the germline J gene. The rearrangement links TRBV5-4 to TRBJ2-5, with 14 bases matching TRBD2. The CDR3 spans 15 residues. Germline-derived CDR1 and CDR2 are SGHNT and YYREEE (reference sequence). After removal of 0 bases from V and 5 bases from J, the junction contained 0 bases not matched to a gene. The CDR3 DNA, read in part, is TGTGCCAGCAGCTTGGGACTAGCGGGGGGGGAGACC. This codes for CASSLGLAGGET. The whole CDR3 sequence reads CASSLGLAGGETQYF.

For this clone: Sequencing ends 3 residues short of the CDR3 end; the germline J gene provides the rest. The genes are TRBV5-1 and TRBJ2-7; 7 bases match TRBD1. The J segment lost 2 bases and the V segment lost 0 bases, leaving 14 bases of the junction unmatched. The germline gives CDR1 SGHRS, CDR2 YFSETQ. The CDR3 length is 18 residues. The sequenced part of the CDR3 DNA is TGCGCCAGCAGCTTGGTGCCGAACACCGGGACAGTTACCTACGAG. This encodes CASSLVPNTGTVTYE. The CDR3 as a whole reads CASSLVPNTGTVTYEQYF. The variable domain in full, completed from reference TRBV5-1 and TRBJ2-7, reads KAGVTQTPRYLIKTRGQQVTLSCSPISGHRSVSWYQQTPGQGLQFLFEYFSETQRNKGNFPGRFSGRQFSNSRSEMNVSTLELGDSALYLCASSLVPNTGTVTYEQYFGPGTRLTVT.

Notes on this clone: The read comes to an end 3 residues before the CDR3 does, leaving the germline J gene to fill in the end. V and J are TRBV11-2 and TRBJ2-5, with D maybe TRBD2 (6 bases). CDR3 length: 14 residues. V was trimmed by 4 bases and J by 2 bases, leaving 11 bases between them. Germline V gene sequence: CDR1 SGHAT, CDR2 FQNNGV. CDR3 region: CASSWGGGQETQYF. The part of the CDR3 DNA that was read is TGTGCCAGCAGCTGGGGTGGGGGGCAAGAGACC.

With respect to this clone: Sequencing ends 3 residues short of the CDR3 end; the germline J gene provides the rest. The chain is built from TRBV18 and TRBJ2-4, with a possible D match to TRBD1 (6 bases). Germline CDR1 reads KGHSH; CDR2 reads LQKENI. The CDR3 runs 14 residues. The DNA read from the CDR3 is TGTGCCAGCTCACCAGCTTCGGACAGTCGGATT. Its translation: CASSPASDSRI. In full, the CDR3 reads CASSPASDSRIQYF.

In the case of this clone: The CDR3 end falls 3 residues outside the read, so it is completed with the germline J gene. The genes are TRBV7-7 and TRBJ2-4, with a tentative D call TRBD1 (5 bases). Germline lookup yields CDR1 SSHAT and CDR2 FNYEAQ (reference sequence). This CDR3 is 13 amino acids long. The covered CDR3 bases are TGTGCCAGCAGCTCGGACATACAAGAGACT. Residues: CASSSDIQET. The full CDR3 reads CASSSDIQETQYF.

Concerning this clone: The observed sequence ends 3 residues before the CDR3 terminus, with the missing tail filled in from the germline J gene. The chain has TRBV5-8 and TRBJ2-2; 7 nucleotides match TRBD2. Germline V CDR1 and CDR2: SGHTS, YDEGEE. The CDR3 is made up of 13 amino acids. Germline trimming cut 7 bases from V and 0 bases from J; bases unmatched to any gene: 0. This CDR3 reads CASGGANTGELFF. The CDR3 bases that were read are TGTGCCAGCGGGGGGGCGAACACCGGGGAG. Full variable domain (outside the CDR3, taken from reference TRBV5-8 and TRBJ2-2): EAGVTQSPTHLIKTRGQQATLRCSPISGHTSVYWYQQALGLGLQFLLWYDEGEERNRGNFPPRFSGRQFPNYSSELNVNALELEDSALYLCASGGANTGELFFGEGSRLTVL.

The CDR3 is CASKSYSTDTQYF. CDR3 bases read: TGTGCCAGCAAATCCTACAGCACAGATACG. The rearrangement links TRBV7-9 to TRBJ2-3; D gene ambiguous. The read terminates 3 residues ahead of where the CDR3 ends, so the germline J gene completes it. The CDR3 loop spans 13 amino acids. Germline assignment: CDR1 SEHNR and CDR2 FQNEAQ (reference sequence). Trimming removed 7 bases at V and 0 bases at J, with 8 bases between. Complete variable domain (other parts from reference TRBV7-9 and TRBJ2-3): DTGVSQNPRHKITKRGQNVTFRCDPISEHNRLYWYRQTLGQGPEFLTYFQNEAQLEKSRLLSDRFSAERPKGSFSTLEIQRTEQGDSAMYLCASKSYSTDTQYFGPGTRLTVL.

The CDR3 sequence: CASSFANSGASYGYTF. Incomplete CDR3 DNA: TGTGCCAGCTCATTCGCGAACTCAGGGGCGAGCTATGGC. This chain links TRBV18 with TRBJ1-2; weak D call: TRBD1 (6 bases). The read halts 3 residues ahead of the CDR3 end, with the missing end drawn from the germline J gene. Trimming stripped 5 bases from V and 4 bases from J, with 20 bases between. Germline V gene sequence: CDR1 KGHSH, CDR2 LQKENI. The CDR3 is 16 residues long.

This clone is identified as medium-sized from frequency. The read ends 3 residues early relative to the CDR3; the germline J gene fills the gap. The chain joins TRBV19 to TRBJ2-2; D is uncertain. With 3 bases removed from V and 1 base from J, the gap between germline ends came to 6 bases. Germline CDR1 reads LNHDA; CDR2 reads SQIVND (reference sequence). The CDR3 spans 14 residues. The CDR3 protein is CASSMGRNTGELFF. CDR3 DNA, as far as it was read: TGTGCCAGTAGTATGGGCAGGAACACCGGGGAG.

Worth noting for this clone: The read ends 3 residues before the CDR3 terminus; that terminus is restored from the germline J gene. This chain uses TRBV2 with TRBJ2-4, with 7 positions matching TRBD1. This CDR3 has 14 amino acids. CDR1 and CDR2 from the germline V gene are SNHLY and FYNNEI. CDR3 loop: CASRDPGQNYGQYF. The sequenced CDR3 bases are TGTGCCAGCAGAGACCCGGGACAGAACTATGGT.

As regards this clone: The DNA ends 3 residues before the CDR3 does, and the rest of the CDR3 is filled in from the germline J gene. This sequence joins TRBV18 and TRBJ1-1; 7 bases are a match to TRBD1. The CDR3 runs to 14 residues. CDR1 and CDR2 (germline): KGHSH, LQKENI. The CDR3 protein is CASSLGAGTDTAFF. CDR3 DNA (partial): TGTGCCAGCTCACTCGGGGCGGGGACAGATACG.

A remark on this clone: Read coverage stops 3 residues before the CDR3 terminus; the germline J gene supplies the remainder. The rearrangement links TRBV5-1 to TRBJ2-2; 9 bases map to TRBD1. In germline, CDR1 is SGHRS, CDR2 YFSETQ. J was trimmed by 6 bases and V by 2 bases; bases with no gene match: 17. The CDR3 extends over 19 amino acids. The sequenced CDR3 bases are TGCGCCAGCAGCTTTGTGGGGTCCGCGGGACAGGGAAGGTCCGGGGAG. Translating it yields CASSFVGSAGQGRSGE. The whole CDR3 is CASSFVGSAGQGRSGELFF. Supplemented by reference TRBV5-1 and TRBJ2-2, the full variable domain reads KAGVTQTPRYLIKTRGQQVTLSCSPISGHRSVSWYQQTPGQGLQFLFEYFSETQRNKGNFPGRFSGRQFSNSRSEMNVSTLELGDSALYLCASSFVGSAGQGRSGELFFGEGSRLTVL.

Regarding this clone: With the read ending 3 residues before the CDR3 end, the germline J gene is used to fill in that end. This chain uses TRBV2 with TRBJ2-5; TRBD2 is a possible D gene (7 bases). Trimming took 3 bases from V and 6 from J, leaving 20 bases between them. Germline V lookup: CDR1 SNHLY, CDR2 FYNNEI. CDR3 length: 16 residues. CDR3 DNA (partial): TGTGCCAGCAGTGACAGAGGGGGGGCGAGGGTCCAGACC. Residues: CASSDRGGARVQT. The entire CDR3 sequence reads CASSDRGGARVQTQYF.

This CDR3 is CATQDRGLDNEQFF. CDR3 DNA, as far as it was read: TGTGCCACCCAGGACAGGGGGCTTGACAATGAG. V gene TRBV24-1 combines with J gene TRBJ2-1; the match to TRBD1 covers 11 bases. The read terminates 3 residues ahead of where the CDR3 ends, so the germline J gene completes it. From germline, CDR1 is KGHDR and CDR2 SFDVKD. Trimming at V came to 9 bases and at J to 5 bases, leaving 5 bases not matched to a gene. This CDR3 spans 14 amino acids.

As concerns this clone: Read sequence stops 3 residues before the CDR3 end, and the germline J gene provides the missing end. The rearrangement joins TRBV5-1 to TRBJ2-7, with 8 positions matching TRBD2. In germline, CDR1 is SGHRS, CDR2 YFSETQ. Trimming took 1 base from V and 5 from J; bases not matched to a gene: 11. The CDR3 has 16 residues. CDR3 region: CASSLTLGRGVDEQYF. The part of the CDR3 DNA that was read is TGCGCCAGCAGCTTGACCTTGGGGCGGGGGGTCGACGAG.

The CDR3 sequence is CASSVGGFGQPQYF. The covered CDR3 bases are TGTGCCAGCAGCGTGGGCGGGTTCGGTCAGCCT. This chain uses TRBV7-9 with TRBJ2-4; TRBD2 might be the D (5 bases). The read ends 3 residues shy of where the CDR3 ends; the end is completed using the germline J gene. Germline loops: CDR1 SEHNR, CDR2 FQNEAQ (reference sequence). CDR3 size: 14 residues.